The TCR beta chain under discussion was sequenced for a study of CD8+ T cells in alopecia areata. Overall study context: Female C3H/HeJ mice aged 7-10 weeks were given skin from C3H/HeJ graft donors, 6-12 months old, that had spontaneous alopecia. Study observations and caveats: Scalp sample data also include resident alphabeta T cells from normal skin.

The sorting of pooled cutaneous lymph node cells relied on CD4, CD8alpha, NKG2D, NKG2ACE and other markers. The CDR3 has 14 amino acids. Germline V gives CDR1 NSQYPW, CDR2 LRSPGD (reference sequence). The V segment lost 5 bases and the J segment 3 bases; nucleotides outside the gene matches: 2. Extracted RNA was reverse transcribed, and the resulting cDNA served as sequencing template. Sequencing was performed with immunoSEQ multiplex PCR; in TCRdb, only in-frame clones are kept and a portion is missing. In total the sample includes more than 250,000 clones, none of them seen once. The table lists this clone with a few counts. Its specificity is unknown. Mouse gene names and germline throughout. From the germline J gene comes the end of the CDR3, since the read stops 4 residues before it.

Input material: CD4+ T cells sorted from a lymph node. The V and J genes are TRBV1 and TRBJ2-3, with 10 bases that match TRBD1. The sequence came from a C3H/HeJ mouse with alopecia areata. For this strain, the MHC haplotype corresponds to H2-k. CDR3 amino acids: CTCSLGQGAETLYF. Incomplete CDR3 DNA: TGCACCTGCAGTCTGGGACAGGGGGCAGAA.